The 12 T cell receptor beta chains below were found in one sample sequenced in a study of cytomegalovirus exposure and HLA in healthy donors (dated by TCRdb to about 2017). Library prep was done by the immunoSEQ multiplex PCR assay. A mixture of 60 forward primers for TCR Vbeta segments and 13 reverse primers for TCR Jbeta segments was used in the multiplex PCR. Not all clones reach the TCRdb copy of this immuneACCESS table, which keeps in-frame sequences only. Checked studies attribute under half of the gap to unresolved V genes and leave the rest unexplained. In this sample's table one finds 50,000 or so clones. The leading ten clones occupy around 26% of the sample. The sample was PBMCs. These receptors were obtained from a man aged 35 to 55 in good health and CMV-seropositive.

The V gene is TRBV7-2, the J gene TRBJ1-2; 8 bases fit TRBD1. There are 15 residues in the CDR3. Germline values: CDR1 SGHTA, CDR2 FQGNSA. The trim removed 4 bases at V and 3 bases at J, leaving 7 bases unmatched. The CDR3 nucleotides read TGTGCCAGCAGCTCGCAGGGGGCGCAGGACTATGGCTACACCTTC. This sequence encodes CASSSQGAQDYGYTF.

This chain connects TRBV6-5 to TRBJ2-3, with 9 nucleotides matching TRBD1. Trimming cost V 2 bases and J 5 bases; bases outside gene matches: 8. CDR1 and CDR2 (germline): MNHEY, SVGAGI. The CDR3 loop spans 16 amino acids. CDR3 bases: TGTGCCAGCAGTTACACCCGGGACAGGGCGAGAGATACGCAGTATTTT. Translating it yields CASSYTRDRARDTQYF.

The gene calls are TRBV28 and TRBJ1-1; unclear D gene. The CDR3 length is 12 residues. Germline V gene lookup returns CDR1 MDHEN and CDR2 SYDVKM. Trimming cost V 5 bases and J 1 base, with 5 bases left between them. The CDR3 DNA reads as TGTGCCAGCAGTCCCAAGAACACTGAAGCTTTCTTT. The encoded protein is CASSPKNTEAFF.

This rearrangement joins TRBV7-8 to TRBJ2-1; 13 bases line up with TRBD2. Germline CDR1 and CDR2: SGHVS and FQNEAQ. The CDR3 length is 17 residues. J was trimmed by 6 bases and V by 5 bases; bases with no gene match: 10. The CDR3 DNA follows: TGTGCCAGCAGCCCGAAACTAGCGGGAGGGAGAGGCAATGAGCAGTTCTTC. Its protein is CASSPKLAGGRGNEQFF.

V and J are TRBV2 and TRBJ2-3; TRBD2 aligns across 7 bases. The CDR3 covers 13 residues. Trimming at V came to 10 bases and at J to 0 bases, leaving 4 bases not matched to a gene. Germline V gene data show CDR1 as SNHLY and CDR2 as FYNNEI. CDR3 sequence reads: CAISGGSTDTQYF. The CDR3 DNA reads as TGTGCCATCTCCGGGGGGAGCACAGATACGCAGTATTTT.

V gene TRBV7-9 combines with J gene TRBJ1-2, with D unclear. V shed 1 base and J shed 4 bases, with 13 bases lying between them. The CDR3 loop spans 15 amino acids. Per germline, CDR1 SEHNR and CDR2 FQNEAQ (reference sequence). The CDR3 here is CASSLEEGASYGYTF. The DNA of the CDR3 is TGTGCCAGCAGCTTAGAGGAGGGCGCCTCCTATGGCTACACCTTC. The full variable domain, in which reference TRBV7-9 and TRBJ1-2 provide the parts outside the CDR3, is DTGVSQNPRHKITKRGQNVTFRCDPISEHNRLYWYRQTLGQGPEFLTYFQNEAQLEKSRLLSDRFSAERPKGSFSTLEIQRTEQGDSAMYLCASSLEEGASYGYTFGSGTRLTVV.

CDR3 loop: CASRTGFRGYTF. DNA for the CDR3: TGTGCCAGCAGAACAGGTTTTAGGGGCTACACCTTC. The chain employs TRBV27 and TRBJ1-2; a possible D gene is TRBD1 (5 bases). The V end was cut by 6 bases, the J end by 8 bases, with 13 bases between. The CDR3 covers 12 residues. The germline gives CDR1 MNHEY, CDR2 SMNVEV (reference sequence).

The chain employs TRBV28 and TRBJ2-5; D is unresolved. CDR1 is MDHEN, CDR2 SYDVKM, per germline. The CDR3 has 13 residues. Trimming shortened V by 7 bases and J by 0 bases, and 9 bases separated the two germline ends. CDR3 sequence reads: CASTLHNQETQYF. For the CDR3, the DNA is TGTGCCAGCACCCTCCACAACCAAGAGACCCAGTACTTC.

V usage is TRBV7-3 and J usage is TRBJ2-7; a weak D match, TRBD1 (6 bases). The CDR3 runs 13 residues. V shed 5 bases and J shed 1 base, with 9 bases lying between them. Per the germline V gene, CDR1 is SGHTA and CDR2 is FQGTGA. This CDR3 reads CASSLDSSYEQYF. In DNA, the CDR3 is TGTGCCAGCAGCCTGGACAGTTCCTACGAGCAGTACTTC.

The CDR3 nucleotides read TGTGCCAGTATAAAAGATGGAGTTGGGGCCAACGTCCTGACTTTC. This codes for CASIKDGVGANVLTF. The rearrangement joins TRBV19 to TRBJ2-6; D is undetermined. The CDR3 covers 15 residues. V lost 7 bases to trimming and J lost 3 bases, with 13 bases between them. Germline V gene data show CDR1 as LNHDA and CDR2 as SQIVND (reference sequence).

The chain carries TRBV2 and TRBJ2-3; tentatively, D is TRBD1 (5 bases). The CDR3 sequence is 14 residues long. Trimming pared 4 bases from V and 1 base from J, leaving 9 bases between. CDR1 and CDR2 (germline): SNHLY, FYNNEI. The CDR3 sequence: CASSGTGRTDTQYF. DNA of the CDR3: TGTGCCAGCAGTGGTACAGGACGCACAGATACGCAGTATTTT. Looking up the rest from reference TRBV2 and TRBJ2-3 gives the full variable domain: EPEVTQTPSHQVTQMGQEVILRCVPISNHLYFYWYRQILGQKVEFLVSFYNNEISEKSEIFDDQFSVERPDGSNFTLKIRSTKLEDSAMYFCASSGTGRTDTQYFGPGTRLTVL.

The chain uses TRBV19 and TRBJ1-6; D possibly corresponds to TRBD1 (5 bases). V shed 7 bases and J shed 5 bases, with 21 bases lying between them. The CDR3 length is 17 residues. The germline CDR1 and CDR2 sequences are LNHDA and SQIVND (reference sequence). CDR3 coding DNA: TGTGCCAGTACCCCGCCGGGGGAAGAGTGCGATAATTCACCCCTCCACTTT. Encoded protein: CASTPPGEECDNSPLHF.